The source of this T cell receptor beta chain is a study of T cell responses to AZD1222 COVID-19 vaccine. Study-wide findings and caveats: Repertoire collection took place solely once the T cell response had peaked. Seropositivity was recorded at baseline in only 6 or 7 AZD1222 recipients.

Comments on this clone: What it recognizes is unknown.

CDR3 length equals 15 residues. Germline V CDR1 and CDR2: SGHTA, FQGNSA. V gave up 2 bases and J gave up 2 bases, with 12 bases separating them. The protocol was immunoSEQ multiplex PCR, while the TCRdb copy is restricted to in-frame clones and leaves out a portion. The data show around 50,000 clones, 70% to 90% seen once. The sequenced sample was peripheral blood, obtained 28 days after the second AZD1222 dose. The chain is built from TRBV7-2 and TRBJ1-1; no firm D call. The receptor was derived from an adult who received the AZD1222 COVID-19 vaccine. The CDR3 bases are TGTGCCAGCAGCTTACGAGCAGACCGCAACACTGAAGCTTTCTTT. This translates into CASSLRADRNTEAFF.